This TCR beta chain was recorded in a study of CD8 T cells in Susac syndrome. This clonotype was seen a few times. With 1 base removed from V and 5 bases from J, the gap between germline ends came to 14 bases. This CDR3 has 15 amino acids. Germline V gene sequence: CDR1 LGHNA, CDR2 YSLEER. About 0.45 to 1 ug RNA was reverse transcribed with random hexamers. An immunoSEQ multiplex PCR amplified TCR beta CDR3 over 54 Vbeta and 13 Jbeta. One entry per CDR3 protein results from TCRdb running MiXCR on the immunoSEQ multiplex PCR reads. The sample consists of a few hundred thousand distinct CDR3 sequences, 85% of them appearing once. Sequencing of TCR beta drew on CD8+ and CD4+ T cells from blood. In contrast to the negatively isolated CD8+ and CD4+ T cells, TEMRA cells were FACS-enriched.

The sequence was obtained from a human donor with multiple sclerosis. The gene calls are TRBV4-3 and TRBJ1-2; TRBD1 is a possible D gene (5 bases). The sample consisted of CD8+ T cells from PBMCs. CDR3: CASSQVYGGDYGYTF. The CDR3 nucleotides are TGCGCCAGCAGCCAAGTATACGGGGGGGATTATGGCTACACCTTC.